What follows describes a single T cell receptor beta chain. Its antigen is not identified. The sample comes from a study of shared clonotypes between healthy human individuals. Overall study: The composition of the donors was a couple of women and a few men aged 18 to 49. CD8 memory received one plate per donor, CD8 naive two, CD4 memory three and CD4 naive three.

The table came from immunoSEQ multiplex PCR; TCRdb's copy has only in-frame clones and leaves some out. Among roughly 700,000 clones listed, 74% were seen once. Study-level points and caveats: The sole specimen, blood, was sampled, and tissue repertoires likely differ.

Trimming removed 3 bases at V and 2 bases at J, with 11 bases between. CDR3 length: 15 residues. Germline values: CDR1 SGHTA, CDR2 FQGNSA. The chain has TRBV7-2 and TRBJ2-1, with D possibly being TRBD2 (6 bases). This clonotype was obtained from a woman aged 25-40 years in good health. What was sequenced was memory CD4+ T cells sorted from blood. Subset noted: CD45RA-negative fraction. CDR3 region: CASSLGGTPYNEQFF. The CDR3 nucleotides read TGTGCCAGCAGCTTGGGCGGGACCCCCTACAATGAGCAGTTCTTC.